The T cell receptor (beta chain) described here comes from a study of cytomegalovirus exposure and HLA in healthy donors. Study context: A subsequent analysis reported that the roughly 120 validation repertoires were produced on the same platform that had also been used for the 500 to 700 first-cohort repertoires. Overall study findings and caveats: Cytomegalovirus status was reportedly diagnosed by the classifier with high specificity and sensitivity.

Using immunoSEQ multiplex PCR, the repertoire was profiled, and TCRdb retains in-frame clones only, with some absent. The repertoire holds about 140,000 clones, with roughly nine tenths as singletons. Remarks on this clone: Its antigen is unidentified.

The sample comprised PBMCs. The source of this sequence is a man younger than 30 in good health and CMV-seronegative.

DNA for the CDR3: TGTGCCAGCAGCTTAGGGACAGAGACGAACACCGGGGAGCTGTTTTTT. Its protein product is CASSLGTETNTGELFF. V gene TRBV5-6 combines with J gene TRBJ2-2, with TRBD1 matching over 7 bases. From germline, CDR1 is SGHDT and CDR2 YYEEEE. The CDR3 length is 16 residues. V lost 2 bases to trimming and J lost 0 bases; unmatched junction nucleotides: 4.